This paragraph covers one T cell receptor beta chain sequence. This record belongs to a study of blood T cell repertoires in COVID-19. Study-level information: Donors in the United States, Italy and Spain gave samples during acute or convalescent COVID-19.

Per the study methods: How many nucleated cells were present was estimated from reference gene primer amplification. Assay used: immunoSEQ multiplex PCR; TCRdb lists only in-frame clones, some missing. V, J and clone size are those of that table, while D and trimming were read from the DNA. The sample yields approximately 490,000 clones, around 90% seen once. The receptor comes from a woman younger than 30 who had recovered from COVID-19. Specimen: PBMCs or T cells enriched from blood (not recorded which).

The DNA for the CDR3 is TGTGCCAGCAGATGGGGCTTTAACACTGAAGCTTTCTTT. It encodes CASRWGFNTEAFF. This chain uses TRBV2 with TRBJ1-1; TRBD1 might be the D (5 bases). The germline V gene encodes CDR1 SNHLY and CDR2 FYNNEI. CDR3 length equals 13 residues. The V end was cut by 6 bases, the J end by 2 bases, with 10 bases between. Combining the CDR3 with reference TRBV2 and TRBJ1-1 gives the whole variable domain EPEVTQTPSHQVTQMGQEVILRCVPISNHLYFYWYRQILGQKVEFLVSFYNNEISEKSEIFDDQFSVERPDGSNFTLKIRSTKLEDSAMYFCASRWGFNTEAFFGQGTRLTVV.